The present entry profiles one T cell receptor beta chain with its context. Its antigen is unknown. This sample is drawn from a study of vaccination and CD4 T cells after COVID-19. In the study overall: Post-vaccine sampling followed dose two by a median roughly 70 days (range 14 to 241). Researchers treated cells with overlapping spike peptides taken from SARS-CoV-2, HCoV-NL63, HCoV-OC43 and HCoV-229E. As control conditions, cultures were given either a CEFX pool serving as positive control, an HIV-1 Nef pool, or no peptide at all.

From germline, CDR1 is SNHLY and CDR2 FYNNEI. V was cut by 8 bases and J by 6 bases, with 17 bases left in between. The CDR3 has 14 residues. Sequenced with the Oncomine TCR Beta short-read assay was DNA taken from cultured CD4+ T cells. In this case, cultured CD4+ T cells provided the extracted genomic DNA. TCRdb re-derived calls from the PCR reads in MiXCR, one entry per CDR3 protein. Seen here are over 6,000 distinct CDR3 sequences, 32% observed once, and the top ten hold approximately 12%. Treatment defined: roughly 10-day PBMC culture with coronavirus spike peptide pools or control peptides (ViraFEST assay). CD4+ T-cell collection from the unexposed donor predated the COVID-19 pandemic (2011-2018). For ViraFEST, peptide pools expanded antigen-specific T cells, after which the TCRs were sequenced.

Sequencing input: CD4+ T cells from blood, cultured in vitro. The sequence came from a human donor in good health. The chain is built from TRBV2 and TRBJ1-5; no definite D call. For the CDR3, the DNA is TGTGCCAGCTCCGGGAACCACGGGTCTCAGCCCCAGCATTTT. Translated, it gives CASSGNHGSQPQHF.